These T cell receptor beta chains were read from a single sample in a study of Ad26.COV2.S vaccination and SARS-CoV-2 variants. Generated by immunoSEQ multiplex PCR, the TCRdb table keeps only in-frame clones and is missing some. The sample lists around 380,000 clones, about 85% seen once, with 3% to 3.5% in the top ten. The sequences come from peripheral blood, collected in a trial of Ad26.COV2.S vaccine versus placebo. These TCRs come from a person aged 18-65 years who received the Ad26.COV2.S COVID-19 vaccine or a placebo. Both conserved end residues are trimmed from each CDR3.

J gene: TRBJ2-1; V gene: TRBV5-6; CDR3 protein: ASSPEPMTGSYNEQF
J gene: TRBJ2-5; V gene: TRBV29-1; CDR3 protein: RSAGRDPRKETQY
J gene: TRBJ1-1; V gene: TRBV27; CDR3 protein: ASSLMGGKNTEAF
J gene: TRBJ1-2; V gene: TRBV5-5; CDR3 protein: ASASSGSTNYGYT
J gene: TRBJ2-7; V gene: TRBV7-8; CDR3 protein: ASSPRVALGGQY
J gene: TRBJ2-7; V gene: TRBV5-1; CDR3 protein: ASSGGRGPSSYEQY
J gene: TRBJ1-1; V gene: TRBV7-9; CDR3 protein: ASSRTGAGTEAF
J gene: TRBJ2-2; V gene: TRBV5-6; CDR3 protein: ASSLILAGGTGELF
J gene: TRBJ2-7; V gene: TRBV7-2; CDR3 protein: ASSFRRGVAYEQY
J gene: TRBJ2-2; V gene: TRBV7-2; CDR3 protein: ASSTRTGELF
J gene: TRBJ2-5; V gene: TRBV9; CDR3 protein: ASSVEGHPQETQY
J gene: TRBJ1-3; V gene: TRBV6-6; CDR3 protein: ASSDSTPDASTIY
J gene: TRBJ2-1; V gene: TRBV27; CDR3 protein: ASSLSYGGPHEQF
J gene: TRBJ2-3; V gene: TRBV7-6; CDR3 protein: ASSFTGGKDTQY
J gene: TRBJ1-3; V gene: TRBV5-5; CDR3 protein: ASSLATGGNTIY
J gene: TRBJ2-7; V gene: TRBV11-3; CDR3 protein: ASSFQPPRRSSYEQY
J gene: TRBJ2-3; V gene: TRBV4-3; CDR3 protein: ASSQDIGTDTQY
J gene: TRBJ1-6; V gene: TRBV7-2; CDR3 protein: ASSLAPEGNSPLH
J gene: TRBJ2-4; V gene: TRBV7-9; CDR3 protein: ASSLGDSFSY
J gene: TRBJ1-2; V gene: TRBV5-1; CDR3 protein: ASRVDRDYGYT
J gene: TRBJ2-1; V gene: TRBV2; CDR3 protein: ASSEARVKARNEQF
J gene: TRBJ2-7; V gene: TRBV3-1/TRBV3-2; CDR3 protein: ASSRPGGLIYEQY
J gene: TRBJ2-5; V gene: TRBV3-1/TRBV3-2; CDR3 protein: ASSRRTSGSQETQY
J gene: TRBJ2-1; V gene: TRBV5-5; CDR3 protein: ASSPGTANEQF
J gene: TRBJ2-2; V gene: TRBV9; CDR3 protein: ASSPYPGGTGELF
J gene: TRBJ1-5; V gene: TRBV5-5; CDR3 protein: ASSLTVGTGGGQPQH
J gene: TRBJ2-1; V gene: TRBV19; CDR3 protein: ASSIYNEQF
J gene: TRBJ2-5; V gene: TRBV6-5; CDR3 protein: ASSYSPGGGETQY
J gene: TRBJ2-1; V gene: TRBV7-7; CDR3 protein: ASSPTTSGVFDNEQF
J gene: TRBJ1-1; V gene: TRBV6-6; CDR3 protein: ASRGQALRNTEAF
J gene: TRBJ2-7; V gene: TRBV13; CDR3 protein: ASSPGQGPYEQY
J gene: TRBJ1-1; V gene: TRBV18; CDR3 protein: ASSPNRGEWTEAF
J gene: TRBJ1-2; V gene: TRBV6-6; CDR3 protein: ASSYSTQTVNYT
J gene: TRBJ2-1; V gene: TRBV5-1; CDR3 protein: ASSLLAGDYNEQF
J gene: TRBJ2-7; V gene: TRBV5-6; CDR3 protein: ASSRWLGSMPEQY
J gene: TRBJ1-4; V gene: TRBV7-9; CDR3 protein: ASSGGTAGEKLF
J gene: TRBJ1-3; V gene: TRBV5-8; CDR3 protein: ASNQWVSGNTIY
J gene: TRBJ1-3; V gene: TRBV15; CDR3 protein: ATSRDRGNSGNTIY
J gene: TRBJ1-1; V gene: TRBV10-1; CDR3 protein: ASEIDSYWLSEAF
J gene: TRBJ2-1; V gene: TRBV7-9; CDR3 protein: ASSRQGGGIHSNEQF
J gene: TRBJ1-4; V gene: TRBV2; CDR3 protein: ASSKEGQSNEKLF
J gene: TRBJ1-2; V gene: TRBV30; CDR3 protein: AWSPSFYGYT
J gene: TRBJ2-3; V gene: TRBV21-1; CDR3 protein: ASSNGGGSTDTQY